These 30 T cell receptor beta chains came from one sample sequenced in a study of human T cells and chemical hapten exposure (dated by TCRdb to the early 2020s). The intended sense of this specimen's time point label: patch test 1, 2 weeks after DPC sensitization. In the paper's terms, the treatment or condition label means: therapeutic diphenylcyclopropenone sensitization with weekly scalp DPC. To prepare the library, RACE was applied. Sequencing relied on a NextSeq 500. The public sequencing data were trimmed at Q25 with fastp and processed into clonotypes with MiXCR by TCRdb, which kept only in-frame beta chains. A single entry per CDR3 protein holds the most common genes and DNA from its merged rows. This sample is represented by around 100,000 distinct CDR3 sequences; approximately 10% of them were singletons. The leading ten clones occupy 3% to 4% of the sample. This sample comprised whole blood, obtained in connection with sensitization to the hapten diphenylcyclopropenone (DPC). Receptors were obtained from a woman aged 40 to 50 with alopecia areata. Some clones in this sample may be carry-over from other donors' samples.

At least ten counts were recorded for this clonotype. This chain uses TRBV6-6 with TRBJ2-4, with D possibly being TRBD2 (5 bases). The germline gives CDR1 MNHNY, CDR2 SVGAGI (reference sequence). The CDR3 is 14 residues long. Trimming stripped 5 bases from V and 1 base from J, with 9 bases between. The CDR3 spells CASSEEAAKNIQYF. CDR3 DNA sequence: TGTGCCAGCAGTGAGGAGGCGGCCAAAAACATTCAGTACTTC.

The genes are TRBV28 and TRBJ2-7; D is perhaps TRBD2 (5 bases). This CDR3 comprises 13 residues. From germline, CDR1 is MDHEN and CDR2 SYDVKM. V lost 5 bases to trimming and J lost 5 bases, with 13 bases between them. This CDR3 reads CASSAGRVHEQYF. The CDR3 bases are TGTGCCAGCAGTGCGGGTAGGGTCCACGAGCAGTACTTC.

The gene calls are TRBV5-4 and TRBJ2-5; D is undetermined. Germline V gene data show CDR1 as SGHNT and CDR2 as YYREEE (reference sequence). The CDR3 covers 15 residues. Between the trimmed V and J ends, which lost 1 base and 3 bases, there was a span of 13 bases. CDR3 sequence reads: CASSLSTTQKETQYF. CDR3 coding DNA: TGTGCCAGCAGCTTGTCTACGACACAGAAAGAGACCCAGTACTTC.

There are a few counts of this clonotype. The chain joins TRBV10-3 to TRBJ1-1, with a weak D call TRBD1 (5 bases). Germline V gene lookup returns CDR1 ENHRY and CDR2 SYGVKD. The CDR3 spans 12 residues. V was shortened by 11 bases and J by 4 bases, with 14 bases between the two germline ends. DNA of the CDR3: TGTGCCGCGGCGGGGGAGGCCACTGAAGCTTTCTTT. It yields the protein CAAAGEATEAFF.

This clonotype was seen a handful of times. The CDR3 reads CASSPETGSYSYNEQFF. The CDR3 coding sequence is TGTGCCAGCTCACCAGAGACAGGGTCCTACTCCTACAATGAGCAGTTCTTC. The gene calls are TRBV18 and TRBJ2-1, with 7 bases aligning to TRBD1. J was trimmed by 0 bases and V by 2 bases; bases with no gene match: 7. The CDR3 loop spans 17 amino acids. Germline loops: CDR1 KGHSH, CDR2 LQKENI.

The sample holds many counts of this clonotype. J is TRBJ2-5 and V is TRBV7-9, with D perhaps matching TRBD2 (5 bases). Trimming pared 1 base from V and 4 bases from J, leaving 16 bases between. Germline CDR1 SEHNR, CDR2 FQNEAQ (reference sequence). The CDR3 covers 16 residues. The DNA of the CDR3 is TGTGCCAGCAGCTTAGGGAGGACCGGAGAGGGAGAGACCCAGTACTTC. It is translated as CASSLGRTGEGETQYF.

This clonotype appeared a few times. The CDR3 spells CASSYGTSSGNTIYF. In DNA form, the CDR3 reads TGTGCCAGCAGTTATGGGACAAGCTCTGGAAACACCATATATTTT. The chain employs TRBV6-5 and TRBJ1-3; D perhaps matches TRBD1 (6 bases). Trimming took 3 bases from V and 0 from J, leaving 9 bases between them. Germline V CDR1 and CDR2: MNHEY, SVGAGI. The CDR3 consists of 15 residues.

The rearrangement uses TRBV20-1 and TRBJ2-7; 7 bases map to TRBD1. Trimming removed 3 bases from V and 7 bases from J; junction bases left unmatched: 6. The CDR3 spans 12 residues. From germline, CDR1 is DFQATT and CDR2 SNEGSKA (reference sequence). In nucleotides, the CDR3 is TGCAGTGCTAGTGTGAGGGGGCTTGAGCAGTACTTC. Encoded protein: CSASVRGLEQYF.

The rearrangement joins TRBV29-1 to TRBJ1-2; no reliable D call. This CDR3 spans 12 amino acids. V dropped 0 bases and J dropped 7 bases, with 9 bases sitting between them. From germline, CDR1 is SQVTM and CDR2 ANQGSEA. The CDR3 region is CSVEDAVGGYTF. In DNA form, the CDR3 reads TGCAGCGTTGAAGATGCCGTTGGTGGCTACACCTTC.

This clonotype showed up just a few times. As DNA, the CDR3 is TGTGCCAGCAGCTTACTATCCGGGACAGGGAGGGTTTGGAGCAATCAGCCCCAGCATTTT. It yields the protein CASSLLSGTGRVWSNQPQHF. The chain employs TRBV7-2 and TRBJ1-5, with 9 positions matching TRBD1. Trimming took 2 bases from V and 1 from J; bases not matched to a gene: 15. Germline values: CDR1 SGHTA, CDR2 FQGNSA. CDR3 length: 20 amino acids.

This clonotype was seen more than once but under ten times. CDR3 bases: TGTGCCAGCAGCCTAACAGGGGTCACTGAAGCTTTCTTT. Translated, it gives CASSLTGVTEAFF. The rearrangement uses TRBV7-9 and TRBJ1-1; 7 bases line up with TRBD1. Germline V gene lookup returns CDR1 SEHNR and CDR2 FQNEAQ (reference sequence). V trimming: 5 bases; J trimming: 4 bases; junction bases outside the gene matches: 4. The CDR3 is made up of 13 amino acids.

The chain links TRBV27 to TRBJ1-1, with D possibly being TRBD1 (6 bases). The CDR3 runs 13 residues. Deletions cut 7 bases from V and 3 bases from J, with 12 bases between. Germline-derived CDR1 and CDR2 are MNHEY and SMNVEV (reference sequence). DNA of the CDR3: TGTGCCAGCACCCTGGGACATGACACTGAAGCTTTCTTT. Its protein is CASTLGHDTEAFF.

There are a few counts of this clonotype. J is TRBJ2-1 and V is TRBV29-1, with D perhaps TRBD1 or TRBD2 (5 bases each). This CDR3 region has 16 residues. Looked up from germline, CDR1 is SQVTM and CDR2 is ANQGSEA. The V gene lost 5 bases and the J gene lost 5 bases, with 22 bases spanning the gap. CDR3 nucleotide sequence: TGCAGCGTTTTGGGGCATCCGGGACGGATAAACAATGAGCAGTTCTTC. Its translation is CSVLGHPGRINNEQFF.

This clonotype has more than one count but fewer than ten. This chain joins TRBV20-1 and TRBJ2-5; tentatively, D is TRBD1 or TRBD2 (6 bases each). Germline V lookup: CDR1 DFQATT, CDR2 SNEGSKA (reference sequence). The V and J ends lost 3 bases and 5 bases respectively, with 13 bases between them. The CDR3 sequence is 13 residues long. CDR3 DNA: TGCAGTGCTAGGGGGGGCGCGATCGAGACCCAGTACTTC. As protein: CSARGGAIETQYF.

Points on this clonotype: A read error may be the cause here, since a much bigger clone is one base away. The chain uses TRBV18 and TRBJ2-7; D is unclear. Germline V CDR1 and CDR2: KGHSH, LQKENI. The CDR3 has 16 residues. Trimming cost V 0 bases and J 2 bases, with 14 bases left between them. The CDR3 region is CASSPPSQVGTYEQYF. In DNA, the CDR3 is TGTGCCAGCTCACCACCGAGCCAGGTAGGAACCTACGAGCAGTACTTC.

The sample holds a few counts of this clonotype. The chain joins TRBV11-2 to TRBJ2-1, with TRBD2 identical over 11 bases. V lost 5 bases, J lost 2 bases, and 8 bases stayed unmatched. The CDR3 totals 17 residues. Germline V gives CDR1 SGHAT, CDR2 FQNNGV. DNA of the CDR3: TGTGCCAGCAGCGAGACTAGCGGGACCTCGGCCTACAATGAGCAGTTCTTC. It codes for CASSETSGTSAYNEQFF.

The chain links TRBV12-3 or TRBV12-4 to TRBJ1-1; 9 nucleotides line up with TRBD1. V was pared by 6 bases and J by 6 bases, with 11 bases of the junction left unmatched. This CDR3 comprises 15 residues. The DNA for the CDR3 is TGTGCCAGCAGACCCCCGGGACAGGGTACCGCTGAAGCTTTCTTT. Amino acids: CASRPPGQGTAEAFF.

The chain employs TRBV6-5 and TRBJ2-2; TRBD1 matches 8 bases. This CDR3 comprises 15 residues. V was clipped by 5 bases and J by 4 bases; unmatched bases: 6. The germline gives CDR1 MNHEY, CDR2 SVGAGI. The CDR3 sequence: CASSRDRRTTGELFF. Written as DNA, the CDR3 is TGTGCCAGCAGTCGGGACAGGCGGACCACCGGGGAGCTGTTTTTT.

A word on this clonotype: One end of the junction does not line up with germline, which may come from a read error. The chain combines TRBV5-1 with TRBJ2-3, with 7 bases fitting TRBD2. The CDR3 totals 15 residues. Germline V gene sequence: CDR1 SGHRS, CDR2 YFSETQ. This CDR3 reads CATSPAGGRTDTQYF. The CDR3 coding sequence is TGCGCCACCAGCCCCGCGGGCGGGAGAACAGATACGCAGTATTTT.

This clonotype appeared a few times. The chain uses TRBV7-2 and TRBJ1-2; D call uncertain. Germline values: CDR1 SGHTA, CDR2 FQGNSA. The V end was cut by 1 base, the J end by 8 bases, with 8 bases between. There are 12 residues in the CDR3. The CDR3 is CASSLGAEGYTF. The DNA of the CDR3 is TGTGCCAGCAGCTTAGGTGCCGAGGGCTACACCTTC. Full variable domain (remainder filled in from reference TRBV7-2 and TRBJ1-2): GAGVSQSPSNKVTEKGKDVELRCDPISGHTALYWYRQSLGQGLEFLIYFQGNSAPDKSGLPSDRFSAERTGGSVSTLTIQRTQQEDSAVYLCASSLGAEGYTFGSGTRLTVV.

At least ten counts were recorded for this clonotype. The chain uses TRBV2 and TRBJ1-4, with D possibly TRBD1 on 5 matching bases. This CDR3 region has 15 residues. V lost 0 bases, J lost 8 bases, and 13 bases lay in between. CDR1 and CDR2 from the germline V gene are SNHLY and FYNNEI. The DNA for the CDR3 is TGTGCCAGCAGTGAAGCTCCAGGGCAGGGCGAAAAACTGTTTTTT. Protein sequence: CASSEAPGQGEKLFF.

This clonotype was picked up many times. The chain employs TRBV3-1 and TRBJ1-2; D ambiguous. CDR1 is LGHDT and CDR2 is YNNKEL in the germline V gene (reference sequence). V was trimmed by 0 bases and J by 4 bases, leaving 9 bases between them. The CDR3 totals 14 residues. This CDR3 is CASSQDTRSYGYTF. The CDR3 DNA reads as TGTGCCAGCAGCCAAGACACCAGGAGCTATGGCTACACCTTC.

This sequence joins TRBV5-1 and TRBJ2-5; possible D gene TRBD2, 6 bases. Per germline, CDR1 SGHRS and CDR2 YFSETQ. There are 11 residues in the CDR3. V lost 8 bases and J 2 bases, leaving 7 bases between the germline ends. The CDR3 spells CASSGQETQYF. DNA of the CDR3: TGCGCCAGTAGCGGTCAAGAGACCCAGTACTTC.

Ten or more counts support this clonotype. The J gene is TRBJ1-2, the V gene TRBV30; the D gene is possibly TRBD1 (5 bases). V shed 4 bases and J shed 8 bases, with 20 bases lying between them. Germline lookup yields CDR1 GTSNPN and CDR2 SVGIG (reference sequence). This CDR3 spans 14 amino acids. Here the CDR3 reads CAWNSLTAAGGYTF. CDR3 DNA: TGTGCCTGGAACTCTCTGACAGCCGCGGGGGGCTACACCTTC.

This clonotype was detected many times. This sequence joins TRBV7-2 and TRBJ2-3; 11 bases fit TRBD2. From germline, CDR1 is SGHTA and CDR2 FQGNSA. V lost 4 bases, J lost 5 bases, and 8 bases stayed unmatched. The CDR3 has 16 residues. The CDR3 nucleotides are TGTGCCAGCAGCTCCCATAGCGGGGGGGTGGGAGATACGCAGTATTTT. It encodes CASSSHSGGVGDTQYF.

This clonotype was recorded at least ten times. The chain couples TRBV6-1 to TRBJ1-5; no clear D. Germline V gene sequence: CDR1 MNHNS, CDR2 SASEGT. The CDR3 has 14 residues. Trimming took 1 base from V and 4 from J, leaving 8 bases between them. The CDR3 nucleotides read TGTGCCAGCAGTGAAGTGTGGGCGAATCAGCCCCAGCATTTT. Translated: CASSEVWANQPQHF.

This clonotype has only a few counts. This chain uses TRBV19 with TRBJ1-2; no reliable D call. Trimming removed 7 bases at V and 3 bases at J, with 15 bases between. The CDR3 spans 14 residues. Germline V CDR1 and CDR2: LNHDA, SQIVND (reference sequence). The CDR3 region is CASTRSTNDYGYTF. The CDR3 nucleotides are TGTGCCAGTACCCGATCGACAAACGACTATGGCTACACCTTC.

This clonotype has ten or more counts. The CDR3 sequence is CASSTIQGDNQPQHF. For the CDR3, the DNA is TGTGCCAGTAGTACAATACAGGGGGACAATCAGCCCCAGCATTTT. This sequence joins TRBV19 and TRBJ1-5; 8 bases line up with TRBD1. Trimming at V came to 4 bases and at J to 3 bases, leaving 5 bases not matched to a gene. The CDR3 extends over 15 amino acids. From germline, CDR1 is LNHDA and CDR2 SQIVND (reference sequence).

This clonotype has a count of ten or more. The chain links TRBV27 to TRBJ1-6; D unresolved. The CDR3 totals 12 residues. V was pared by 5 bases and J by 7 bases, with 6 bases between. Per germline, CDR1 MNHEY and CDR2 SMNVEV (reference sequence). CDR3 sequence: CASSRGNSPLHF. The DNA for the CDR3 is TGTGCCAGCAGTCGGGGAAATTCACCCCTCCACTTT.

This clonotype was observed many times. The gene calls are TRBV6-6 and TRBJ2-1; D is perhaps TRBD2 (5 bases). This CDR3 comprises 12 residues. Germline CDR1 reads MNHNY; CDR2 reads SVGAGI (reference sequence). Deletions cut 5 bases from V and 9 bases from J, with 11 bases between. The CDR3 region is CASSPRGSEQFF. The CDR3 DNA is TGTGCCAGCAGTCCCCGGGGTAGTGAGCAGTTCTTC.